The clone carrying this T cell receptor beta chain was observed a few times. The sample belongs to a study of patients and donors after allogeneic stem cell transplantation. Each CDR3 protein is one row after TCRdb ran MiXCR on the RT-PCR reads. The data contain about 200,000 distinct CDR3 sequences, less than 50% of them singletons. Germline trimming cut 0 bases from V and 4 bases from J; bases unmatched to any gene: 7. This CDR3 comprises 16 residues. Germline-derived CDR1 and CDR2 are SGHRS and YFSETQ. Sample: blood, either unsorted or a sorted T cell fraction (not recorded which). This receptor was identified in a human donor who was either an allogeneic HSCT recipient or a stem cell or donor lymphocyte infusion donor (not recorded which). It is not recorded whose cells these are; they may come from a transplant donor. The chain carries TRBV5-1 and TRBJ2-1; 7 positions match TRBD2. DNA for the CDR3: TGCGCCAGCAGCTTGGCGGCGGGAGAGGTTTACAATGAGCAGTTCTTC. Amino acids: CASSLAAGEVYNEQFF.